The rows below give T cell receptor beta chains drawn from one sample of a study of T cell responses to AZD1222 COVID-19 vaccine. Assay: immunoSEQ multiplex PCR; the TCRdb copy retains only in-frame clones and omits some. The sample includes about 150,000 clones, more than 85% of them seen just once. The source material was peripheral blood, sampled after recovery from COVID-19. These TCRs come from an adult who had recovered from COVID-19. The CDR3 runs from the conserved cysteine through the conserved F or W. A D gene is named only where the DNA matches it firmly. Clone size, where shown, is once, few, many, or a class for clones that have expanded.

J gene	D gene	clone size	V gene	CDR3 DNA	CDR3 protein
TRBJ1-1	-	-	TRBV2	TGTGCCAGCAGTTATGGACGGAGGAACACTGAAGCTTTCTTT	CASSYGRRNTEAFF
TRBJ2-7	TRBD2	-	TRBV14	TGTGCCAGCAGCCACTGGACTAGCGGGAGCTACGAGCAGTACTTC	CASSHWTSGSYEQYF
TRBJ2-7	TRBD1	-	TRBV4-1	TGCGCCAGCAGCCAAGACCGGGACAGCCTCTACGAGCAGTACTTC	CASSQDRDSLYEQYF
TRBJ2-7	-	-	TRBV29-1	TGCAGCGTTCAAACCAGGGGTCGGGCTTCCAACGAGCAGTACTTC	CSVQTRGRASNEQYF
TRBJ1-3	-	-	TRBV11-2	TGTGCCAGCAACCTGGGGGGGCAGGGGAGTGGAAACACCATATATTTT	CASNLGGQGSGNTIYF
TRBJ2-5	TRBD2	-	TRBV3-1/TRBV3-2	TGTGCCAGCAGCCAAGAACCCCTTGCGGAGTGGGGGGGGGAGACCCAGTACTTC	CASSQEPLAEWGGETQYF
TRBJ1-2	TRBD1	few	TRBV20-1	TGCAGTGCTAGTTTGGAACAGGGGATTGGCTACACCTTC	CSASLEQGIGYTF
TRBJ1-1	-	-	TRBV5-6	TGTGCCAGCAGCTTGGACGATAACACTGAAGCTTTCTTT	CASSLDDNTEAFF
TRBJ1-2	-	-	TRBV21-1	TGTGCCAGCAGCAAACGGTCGGCAGGGGGCGCGAATGGCTACACCTTC	CASSKRSAGGANGYTF
TRBJ1-6	TRBD1	-	TRBV28	TGTGCCAGCAGTTTCCTAGACAGGGGGCCTAATTCACCCCTCCACTTT	CASSFLDRGPNSPLHF
TRBJ2-7	TRBD1	-	TRBV5-4	TGTGCCAGCAGCTTGGGGACAGGGAGCCGGTACGAGCAGTACTTC	CASSLGTGSRYEQYF
TRBJ1-6	-	-	TRBV28	TGTGCCAGCAGTTTGAGACAGTATAATTCACCCCTCCACTTT	CASSLRQYNSPLHF
TRBJ1-5	-	-	TRBV2	TGTGCCAGCAGCGCCCAATCCTCATATCCCGGGTGGCATTTT	CASSAQSSYPGWHF
TRBJ1-5	-	-	TRBV19	TGTGCCAGTACCCCGGGGGCCCAAGTATCGCCCCAGCATTTT	CASTPGAQVSPQHF
TRBJ1-1	-	-	TRBV20-1	TGCAGTGCTAAGGGGAACACTGAAGCTTTCTTT	CSAKGNTEAFF
TRBJ1-1	-	-	TRBV7-9	TGTGCCAGCAGCCACAGAAACACTGAAGCTTTCTTT	CASSHRNTEAFF
TRBJ1-1	-	-	TRBV11-2	TGTGCCAGCAGCTTTGGGGTCCCGAACACTGAAGCTTTCTTT	CASSFGVPNTEAFF
TRBJ2-2	-	-	TRBV19	TGTGCCAGTACGGTCGGAAAGTTCGCCGGGGAGCTGTTTTTT	CASTVGKFAGELFF
TRBJ1-1	-	-	TRBV5-1	TGCGCCAGCACCGAAATCACAGGCACTGAAGCTTTCTTT	CASTEITGTEAFF
TRBJ2-2	TRBD1	-	TRBV7-9	TGTGCCAGCAGACGGAGGGTGGGACAGGCGAACACCGGGGAGCTGTTTTTT	CASRRRVGQANTGELFF
TRBJ2-2	-	-	TRBV30	TGTGCCTGGAGTGTTCATTGGACCGGGGAGCTGTTTTTT	CAWSVHWTGELFF
TRBJ1-6	-	once	TRBV6-5	TGTGCCAGCAGTCCCGCCGGGGGTCGGAATTCACCCCTCCACTTT	CASSPAGGRNSPLHF
TRBJ2-1	-	-	TRBV7-9	TGTGCCAGCAGCTTAGCGGGGGAGGACAATGAGCAGTTCTTC	CASSLAGEDNEQFF
TRBJ1-5	-	-	TRBV6-6	TGTGCCAGCAGCCCACAAGGGACTAGCAATCAGCCCCAGCATTTT	CASSPQGTSNQPQHF
TRBJ2-7	TRBD2	-	TRBV5-1	TGCGCCAGCAGCCCTAACCCTAGCGGGGGGGACCCCTACGAGCAGTACTTC	CASSPNPSGGDPYEQYF
TRBJ2-3	TRBD2	-	TRBV9	TGTGCCAGCAGCGTAGCTACGAGAGGGCTAGCGGACTACACAGATACGCAGTATTTT	CASSVATRGLADYTDTQYF
TRBJ1-1	-	once	TRBV11-1	TGTGCCAGCAGTCCCCGAGCGCGGGTGAACACTGAAGCTTTCTTT	CASSPRARVNTEAFF
TRBJ1-2	-	few	TRBV28	TGTGCCAGCAGTAGGGCAGGGGAGACCTATGGCTACACCTTC	CASSRAGETYGYTF
TRBJ2-2	-	-	TRBV11-3	TGTGCCAGCAGCTTAGCGGTTAACACCGGGGAGCTGTTTTTT	CASSLAVNTGELFF
TRBJ1-6	-	-	TRBV27	TGTGCCAGCAGATTTGGGACACAGGTCTGGACACCCCTCCACTTT	CASRFGTQVWTPLHF
TRBJ1-1	TRBD1	-	TRBV25-1	TGTGCCAGCAGTGCCCGGGACAGGGTCTCTGAAGCTTTCTTT	CASSARDRVSEAFF
TRBJ1-5	TRBD1	-	TRBV2	TGTGCCAGCAGTGCCCAGGACAGGGCTAGCAATCAGCCCCAGCATTTT	CASSAQDRASNQPQHF
TRBJ2-7	-	once	TRBV6-5	TGTGCCAGCACCGGCGACACCTCCTACGAGCAGTACTTC	CASTGDTSYEQYF